Listed below are T cell receptor beta chains from one sample, sequenced in a study of cytomegalovirus exposure and HLA in healthy donors. Generated by immunoSEQ multiplex PCR, the TCRdb table keeps only in-frame clones and is missing some. The data contain 110,000 or so clones, approximately 70% of them singletons. Input material: PBMCs. The receptors stem from a man aged 40-49 years in good health and CMV-seronegative. The CDR3 runs from the conserved cysteine through the conserved F or W. D genes are given only for firm matches. The size of a clone is reported for some rows only, either as once, few or many, or as a class for expanded clones.

V gene: TRBV28
CDR3 length: 15
D gene: TRBD2
clone size: NA
J gene: TRBJ2-7
CDR3 DNA: TGTGCCAGCAGTTTAATGGCGGGGGGAGCCTACGAGCAGTACTTC
CDR3 protein: CASSLMAGGAYEQYF

V gene: TRBV5-1
CDR3 length: 14
D gene: NA
clone size: NA
J gene: TRBJ2-7
CDR3 DNA: TGCGCCAGCAGCTTGGATCTGAGCTCCTACGAGCAGTACTTC
CDR3 protein: CASSLDLSSYEQYF

V gene: TRBV9
CDR3 length: 17
D gene: NA
clone size: NA
J gene: TRBJ1-3
CDR3 DNA: TGTGCCAGCAGCGGTGGAAGGACAATCCAGCCTGGAAACACCATATATTTT
CDR3 protein: CASSGGRTIQPGNTIYF

V gene: TRBV7-2
CDR3 length: 15
D gene: NA
clone size: NA
J gene: TRBJ2-3
CDR3 DNA: TGTGCCAGCAGCTTAGTCAGAATCCAGACAGATACGCAGTATTTT
CDR3 protein: CASSLVRIQTDTQYF

V gene: TRBV29-1
CDR3 length: 12
D gene: TRBD1
clone size: NA
J gene: TRBJ1-4
CDR3 DNA: TGCAGCGTTGGGACAGGGGGTGAAAAACTGTTTTTT
CDR3 protein: CSVGTGGEKLFF

V gene: TRBV7-9
CDR3 length: 17
D gene: TRBD2
clone size: NA
J gene: TRBJ2-2
CDR3 DNA: TGTGCCAGCAGCACGGGACTAGCGGGGGGGTACACCGGGGAGCTGTTTTTT
CDR3 protein: CASSTGLAGGYTGELFF

V gene: TRBV5-5
CDR3 length: 14
D gene: NA
clone size: NA
J gene: TRBJ2-5
CDR3 DNA: TGTGCCAGCAGCTTTGGAGGGCAGCAAGAGACCCAGTACTTC
CDR3 protein: CASSFGGQQETQYF

V gene: TRBV6-1
CDR3 length: 15
D gene: TRBD2
clone size: few
J gene: TRBJ2-1
CDR3 DNA: TGTGCCAGCAGTGAAGAAATAGCGGGGGGGAATGAGCAGTTCTTC
CDR3 protein: CASSEEIAGGNEQFF

V gene: TRBV6-4
CDR3 length: 13
D gene: TRBD1
clone size: NA
J gene: TRBJ2-2
CDR3 DNA: TGTGCCAGCGGGGACAGCAACACCGGGGAGCTGTTTTTT
CDR3 protein: CASGDSNTGELFF

V gene: TRBV19
CDR3 length: 14
D gene: TRBD1
clone size: NA
J gene: TRBJ1-1
CDR3 DNA: TGTGCCAGTAGCTCGTCGGACAGGGTGCCCCAAGCTTTCTTT
CDR3 protein: CASSSSDRVPQAFF

V gene: TRBV15
CDR3 length: 12
D gene: NA
clone size: once
J gene: TRBJ1-1
CDR3 DNA: TGTGCCACCAGCACCCAGAACACTGAAGCTTTCTTT
CDR3 protein: CATSTQNTEAFF

V gene: TRBV4-3
CDR3 length: 15
D gene: NA
clone size: once
J gene: TRBJ1-6
CDR3 DNA: TGCGCCAGCAGCCCTGAAGGGCAGGGGAATTCACCCCTCCACTTT
CDR3 protein: CASSPEGQGNSPLHF

V gene: TRBV6-4
CDR3 length: 15
D gene: TRBD2
clone size: NA
J gene: TRBJ2-3
CDR3 DNA: TGTGCCAGCAGTCTCCGACTAGCACGAACAGATACGCAGTATTTT
CDR3 protein: CASSLRLARTDTQYF

V gene: TRBV4-3
CDR3 length: 15
D gene: TRBD1
clone size: NA
J gene: TRBJ1-6
CDR3 DNA: TGCGCCAGCAGCCAAACGGACAGGGGAGGATCACCCCTCCACTTT
CDR3 protein: CASSQTDRGGSPLHF

V gene: TRBV19
CDR3 length: 15
D gene: TRBD2
clone size: few
J gene: TRBJ2-1
CDR3 DNA: TGTGCCAGTAGTATCACCGGGACTAGTGGGAATGAGCAGTTCTTC
CDR3 protein: CASSITGTSGNEQFF

V gene: TRBV5-4
CDR3 length: 13
D gene: NA
clone size: NA
J gene: TRBJ1-2
CDR3 DNA: TGTGCCAGCCATCCCGGGGGTTTCTATGGCTACACCTTC
CDR3 protein: CASHPGGFYGYTF

V gene: TRBV4-1
CDR3 length: 13
D gene: NA
clone size: NA
J gene: TRBJ2-5
CDR3 DNA: TGCGCCAGCAGAAGAGGGATCCAAGAGACCCAGTACTTC
CDR3 protein: CASRRGIQETQYF

V gene: TRBV1
CDR3 length: 16
D gene: NA
clone size: NA
J gene: TRBJ1-3
CDR3 DNA: TGCACCAGCAGCTTACGGCGGGCCTTCTCTGGAAACACCATATATTTT
CDR3 protein: CTSSLRRAFSGNTIYF

V gene: TRBV9
CDR3 length: 15
D gene: TRBD2
clone size: NA
J gene: TRBJ2-5
CDR3 DNA: TGTGCCAGCTCTAGCGGGGGGAAACAAAGAGAGACCCAGTACTTC
CDR3 protein: CASSSGGKQRETQYF

V gene: TRBV15
CDR3 length: 14
D gene: TRBD1
clone size: once
J gene: TRBJ2-7
CDR3 DNA: TGTGCCACCAGCAGTCGGACAGGAATCCTACCGCAGTACTTC
CDR3 protein: CATSSRTGILPQYF

V gene: TRBV7-9
CDR3 length: 14
D gene: NA
clone size: NA
J gene: TRBJ2-5
CDR3 DNA: TGTGCCAGCAGCTTAGAGGACTCTCCCCCCACCCAGTACTTC
CDR3 protein: CASSLEDSPPTQYF

V gene: TRBV12-5
CDR3 length: 17
D gene: TRBD1
clone size: NA
J gene: TRBJ1-6
CDR3 DNA: TGTGCTAGTGGTTTGGGCCCGCGACAGGGCTATAATTCACCCCTCCACTTT
CDR3 protein: CASGLGPRQGYNSPLHF

V gene: TRBV27
CDR3 length: 13
D gene: NA
clone size: NA
J gene: TRBJ1-3
CDR3 DNA: TGTGCCAGCCGATTACAGGGTTCGGACACCATATATTTT
CDR3 protein: CASRLQGSDTIYF

V gene: TRBV7-9
CDR3 length: 15
D gene: TRBD1
clone size: NA
J gene: TRBJ2-7
CDR3 DNA: TGTGCCAGCAGCTTATGGGACAGGGGTACCTACGAGCAGTACTTC
CDR3 protein: CASSLWDRGTYEQYF

V gene: TRBV4-2
CDR3 length: 18
D gene: TRBD2
clone size: NA
J gene: TRBJ2-3
CDR3 DNA: TGTGCCAGCAGCCCAGAGAATAGCCGCGGGGGGGCGGGAGTTACGCAGTATTTT
CDR3 protein: CASSPENSRGGAGVTQYF

V gene: TRBV4-1
CDR3 length: 17
D gene: NA
clone size: NA
J gene: TRBJ1-2
CDR3 DNA: TGCGCCAGCAGCCACGTTTTGCGGACAAAGACTAACTATGGCTACACCTTC
CDR3 protein: CASSHVLRTKTNYGYTF

V gene: TRBV9
CDR3 length: 15
D gene: NA
clone size: few
J gene: TRBJ2-2
CDR3 DNA: TGTGCCAGCAGCGTAGGTATCGGGAACACCGGGGAGCTGTTTTTT
CDR3 protein: CASSVGIGNTGELFF

V gene: TRBV9
CDR3 length: 16
D gene: TRBD1
clone size: once
J gene: TRBJ1-1
CDR3 DNA: TGTGCCAGCAGCGTAGGGGGGGACAGGGGGACCACTGAAGCTTTCTTT
CDR3 protein: CASSVGGDRGTTEAFF

V gene: TRBV11-2
CDR3 length: 16
D gene: TRBD1
clone size: NA
J gene: TRBJ1-1
CDR3 DNA: TGTGCCAGCAGTAAAGGGAACCGACAGGGGAACACTGAAGCTTTCTTT
CDR3 protein: CASSKGNRQGNTEAFF

V gene: TRBV4-3
CDR3 length: 18
D gene: NA
clone size: few
J gene: TRBJ1-1
CDR3 DNA: TGCGCCAGCAGCCAAGCCCTGCGCGGGGGATCAGGGAGGACTGAAGCTTTCTTT
CDR3 protein: CASSQALRGGSGRTEAFF

V gene: TRBV5-6
CDR3 length: 16
D gene: NA
clone size: NA
J gene: TRBJ1-1
CDR3 DNA: TGTGCCAGCAGCTGGACGCGGGGGGCGCAGGGCACTGAAGCTTTCTTT
CDR3 protein: CASSWTRGAQGTEAFF

V gene: TRBV19
CDR3 length: 15
D gene: TRBD1
clone size: NA
J gene: TRBJ2-2
CDR3 DNA: TGTGCCAGTAGTACGATGACAGGGGCGGGCGGGGAGCTGTTTTTT
CDR3 protein: CASSTMTGAGGELFF

V gene: TRBV4-2
CDR3 length: 14
D gene: NA
clone size: once
J gene: TRBJ2-2
CDR3 DNA: TGTGCCAGCAGCCTCAAAACGAACACCGGGGAGCTGTTTTTT
CDR3 protein: CASSLKTNTGELFF

V gene: TRBV6-1
CDR3 length: 13
D gene: TRBD1
clone size: NA
J gene: TRBJ1-4
CDR3 DNA: TGTGCCAGAGGACAGGGGGGTGGGGAAAAACTGTTTTTT
CDR3 protein: CARGQGGGEKLFF

V gene: TRBV5-1
CDR3 length: 16
D gene: TRBD2
clone size: NA
J gene: TRBJ2-5
CDR3 DNA: TGCGCCAGCAGCTTACTCGCTAGCGGGGGGGCTGAGACCCAGTACTTC
CDR3 protein: CASSLLASGGAETQYF

V gene: TRBV6-1
CDR3 length: 14
D gene: TRBD1
clone size: NA
J gene: TRBJ2-1
CDR3 DNA: TGTGCCAGCACCGGGGACAGGGCAAGCAATGAGCAGTTCTTC
CDR3 protein: CASTGDRASNEQFF

V gene: TRBV6-5
CDR3 length: 16
D gene: NA
clone size: NA
J gene: TRBJ1-6
CDR3 DNA: TGTGCCAGCAGTTACAGGGCAGGGGTGAATAATTCACCCCTCCACTTT
CDR3 protein: CASSYRAGVNNSPLHF

V gene: TRBV4-3
CDR3 length: 15
D gene: NA
clone size: few
J gene: TRBJ1-6
CDR3 DNA: TGCGCCAGCAGCCAAGATCAGGGTGGGAATTCACCCCTCCACTTT
CDR3 protein: CASSQDQGGNSPLHF

V gene: TRBV5-8
CDR3 length: 14
D gene: NA
clone size: few
J gene: TRBJ1-2
CDR3 DNA: TGTGCCTCTTTAAGGACGGGGAGCCCCCACGGCTACACCTTC
CDR3 protein: CASLRTGSPHGYTF

V gene: TRBV5-1
CDR3 length: 15
D gene: TRBD1
clone size: NA
J gene: TRBJ2-7
CDR3 DNA: TGCGCCAGCAGCGCGGGACAGGACTTCTCCTACGAGCAGTACTTC
CDR3 protein: CASSAGQDFSYEQYF

V gene: TRBV5-1
CDR3 length: 11
D gene: TRBD2
clone size: NA
J gene: TRBJ2-5
CDR3 DNA: TGCGCCAGCCGGGAGGCAGAGACCCAGTACTTC
CDR3 protein: CASREAETQYF